The 14 T cell receptor beta chains below come from one sample, sequenced in a study of neurological immune-mediated disorders (dated by TCRdb to 2018 to 2020). The method was 5' RACE. The sequencer listed for this sample is Illumina HiSeq 2500. Using fastp at Q25 and MiXCR, TCRdb reprocessed the public reads and kept productive beta chains. All rows with the same CDR3 protein become a single entry with the most common DNA and genes. The sample contains over 65,000 distinct CDR3 sequences, 2.5% to 3% of them found a single time. 0.9% to 1.4% of the sample is taken by the ten largest. Material: PBMCs. The receptor set was obtained from a woman in her thirties with multiple sclerosis.

This clonotype was detected ten times or more. CDR3 sequence: CASRTGGYNEQFF. The CDR3 coding sequence is TGTGCCAGTCGGACAGGGGGCTACAATGAGCAGTTCTTC. This chain uses TRBV12-3 or TRBV12-4 with TRBJ2-1; 10 bases line up with TRBD1. The CDR3 sequence is 13 residues long. With V trimmed by 9 bases and J by 3 bases, 2 bases remained unmatched.

This clonotype was observed many times. The V call is TRBV20-1, the J call TRBJ2-3; D perhaps matches TRBD1 (6 bases). CDR1 DFQATT and CDR2 SNEGSKA come from the germline V gene (reference sequence). Trimming removed 3 bases at V and 4 bases at J, with 17 bases between. This CDR3 comprises 15 residues. The CDR3 is CSARPPQGSADTQYF. CDR3 nucleotide sequence: TGCAGTGCTAGGCCCCCCCAGGGGTCCGCAGATACGCAGTATTTT.

The chain employs TRBV12-2 and TRBJ2-1; TRBD2, as called in the table, went unchecked against the DNA. TRBV12-2 is classified as a pseudogene. The CDR3 runs 19 residues. The CDR3 coding sequence is TGTGCAAGTCGCTTACCCCTAGCCGGGAGGAACCGCTCCTACAATGAGCAGTTCTTC. This sequence encodes CASRLPLAGRNRSYNEQFF.

This clonotype was detected ten times or more. The CDR3 loop reads CASSEAGGGTEAFF. CDR3 DNA: TGTGCCAGCAGTGAGGCGGGCGGAGGCACTGAAGCTTTCTTT. The chain has TRBV12-3 or TRBV12-4 and TRBJ1-1; D is ambiguous. This CDR3 has 14 amino acids. Trimming shortened V by 5 bases and J by 4 bases, and 14 bases separated the two germline ends.

There are many counts of this clonotype. This sequence joins TRBV7-2 and TRBJ1-5, with D hard to call. CDR1 is SGHTA, CDR2 FQGNSA, per germline. V lost 5 bases and J 2 bases, leaving 7 bases between the germline ends. This CDR3 contains 13 residues. The CDR3 loop reads CASSVVRNQPQHF. The CDR3 DNA reads TGTGCCAGCAGCGTAGTCCGCAATCAGCCCCAGCATTTT.

This clonotype was picked up many times. The chain has TRBV9 and TRBJ2-2; 7 bases line up with TRBD2. V trimming: 0 bases; J trimming: 0 bases; junction bases outside the gene matches: 2. The CDR3 spans 16 residues. Germline CDR1 and CDR2: SGDLS and YYNGEE. CDR3 sequence reads: CASSVELAANTGELFF. The CDR3 DNA sequence: TGTGCCAGCAGCGTAGAGCTAGCGGCGAACACCGGGGAGCTGTTTTTT.

This clonotype was seen many times. The chain uses TRBV6-2 or TRBV6-3 and TRBJ1-4; no clear D. CDR3 size: 16 residues. Trimming pared 2 bases from V and 1 base from J, leaving 11 bases between. Per the germline V gene, CDR1 is MNHEY and CDR2 is SVGEGT. The CDR3 nucleotides are TGTGCCAGCAGTTACCACGCCGACGGAACTAATGAAAAACTGTTTTTT. Translating it yields CASSYHADGTNEKLFF.

This clonotype was seen at least ten times. V gene TRBV4-3 combines with J gene TRBJ1-1; D is perhaps TRBD1 (6 bases). CDR1 and CDR2 from the germline V gene are LGHNA and YSLEER. V was cut by 3 bases and J by 1 base, with 12 bases left in between. This CDR3 is built from 15 residues. The CDR3 nucleotides are TGCGCCAGCAGCCAGACTCCGACAGGGAACACTGAAGCTTTCTTT. It specifies CASSQTPTGNTEAFF.

This clonotype showed up many times. The CDR3 DNA follows: TGTGCCAGCAGTGGTCGGGCTAGCGGCACAGATACGCAGTATTTT. It translates to CASSGRASGTDTQYF. V gene TRBV6-6 combines with J gene TRBJ2-3; TRBD2 is a possible D gene (6 bases). V was shortened by 5 bases and J by 1 base, with 13 bases between the two germline ends. This CDR3 has 15 amino acids. CDR1 and CDR2 (germline): MNHNY, SVGAGI (reference sequence).

This clonotype occurred many times. The CDR3 region has the DNA TGTGCCACCAGTGATTCAGGGTCAGAAACCTACAATGAGCAGTTCTTC. It encodes CATSDSGSETYNEQFF. The V and J genes are TRBV24-1 and TRBJ2-1, with D possibly matching TRBD1 (5 bases). The ends were cut back, 2 bases at V and 2 bases at J, with 12 bases in the middle. Germline V lookup: CDR1 KGHDR, CDR2 SFDVKD. This CDR3 is built from 16 residues.

This clonotype came up many times. V is TRBV12-3 or TRBV12-4 and J is TRBJ2-2, with D possibly TRBD1 on 6 matching bases. The CDR3 is 15 residues long. Between the trimmed V and J ends, which lost 8 bases and 0 bases, there was a span of 13 bases. In nucleotides, the CDR3 is TGTGCCAGCCATCCGACAGGCGCGAACACCGGGGAGCTGTTTTTT. Translation gives CASHPTGANTGELFF.

This clonotype appeared many times. The V gene is TRBV20-1, the J gene TRBJ2-6; a possible D gene is TRBD1 (7 bases). CDR3 length: 16 residues. The V gene's germline CDR1 is DFQATT and CDR2 SNEGSKA (reference sequence). V was clipped by 5 bases and J by 2 bases, with 16 bases between them. The CDR3 sequence: CSASNPGGTGANVLTF. CDR3 DNA sequence: TGCAGTGCTTCTAACCCAGGGGGGACTGGGGCCAACGTCCTGACTTTC.

This clonotype was seen many times. V is TRBV6-5 and J is TRBJ1-2; TRBD1 matches 8 bases. The CDR3 contains 14 residues. V lost 8 bases to trimming and J lost 4 bases; unmatched junction nucleotides: 9. In germline, CDR1 is MNHEY, CDR2 SVGAGI. The CDR3 DNA sequence: TGTGCCAGCGCACGACCAGGGGGCGGCTATGGCTACACCTTC. Translating it yields CASARPGGGYGYTF.

This clonotype appeared many times. The V gene is TRBV7-2, the J gene TRBJ1-1; tentative D call: TRBD1 (5 bases). The CDR3 totals 11 residues. Trimming removed 5 bases from V and 8 bases from J, with 9 bases in between. The germline gives CDR1 SGHTA, CDR2 FQGNSA. The CDR3 protein is CASSTHREAFF. The CDR3 nucleotides read TGTGCCAGCAGCACGCACAGGGAAGCTTTCTTT.